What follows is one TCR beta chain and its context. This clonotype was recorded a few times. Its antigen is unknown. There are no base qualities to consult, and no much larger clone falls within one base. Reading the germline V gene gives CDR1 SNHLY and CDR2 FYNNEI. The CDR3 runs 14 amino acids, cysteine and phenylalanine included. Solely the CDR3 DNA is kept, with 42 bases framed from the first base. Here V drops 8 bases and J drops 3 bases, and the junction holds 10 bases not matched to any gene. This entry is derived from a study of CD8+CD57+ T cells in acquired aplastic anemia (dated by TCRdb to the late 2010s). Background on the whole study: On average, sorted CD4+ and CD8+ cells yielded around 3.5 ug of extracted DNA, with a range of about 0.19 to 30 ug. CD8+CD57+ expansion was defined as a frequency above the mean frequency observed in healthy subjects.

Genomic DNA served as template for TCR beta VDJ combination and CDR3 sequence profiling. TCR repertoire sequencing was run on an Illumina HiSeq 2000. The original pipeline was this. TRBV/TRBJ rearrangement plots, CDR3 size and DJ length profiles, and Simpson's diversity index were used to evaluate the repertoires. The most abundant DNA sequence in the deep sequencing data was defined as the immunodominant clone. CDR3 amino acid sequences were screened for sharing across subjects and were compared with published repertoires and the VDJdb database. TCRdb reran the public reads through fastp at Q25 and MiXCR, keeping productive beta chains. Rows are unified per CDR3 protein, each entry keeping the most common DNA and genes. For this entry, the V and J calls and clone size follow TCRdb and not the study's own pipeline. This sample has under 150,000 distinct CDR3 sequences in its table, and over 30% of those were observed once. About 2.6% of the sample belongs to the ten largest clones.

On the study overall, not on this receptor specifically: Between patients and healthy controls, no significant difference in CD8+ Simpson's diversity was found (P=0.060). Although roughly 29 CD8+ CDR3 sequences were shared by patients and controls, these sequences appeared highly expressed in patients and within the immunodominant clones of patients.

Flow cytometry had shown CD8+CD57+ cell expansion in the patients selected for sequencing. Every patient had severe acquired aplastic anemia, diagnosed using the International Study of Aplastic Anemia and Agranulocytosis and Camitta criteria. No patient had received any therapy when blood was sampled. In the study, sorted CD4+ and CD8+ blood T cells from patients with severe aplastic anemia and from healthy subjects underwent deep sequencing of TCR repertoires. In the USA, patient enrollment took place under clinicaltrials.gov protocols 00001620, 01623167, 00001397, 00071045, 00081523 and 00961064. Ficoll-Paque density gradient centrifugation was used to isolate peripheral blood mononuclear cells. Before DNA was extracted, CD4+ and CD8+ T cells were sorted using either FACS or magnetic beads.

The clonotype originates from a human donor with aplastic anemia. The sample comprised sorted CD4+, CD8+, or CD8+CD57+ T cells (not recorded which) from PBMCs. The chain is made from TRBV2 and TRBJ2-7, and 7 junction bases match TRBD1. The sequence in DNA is TGTGCCAGCCACATCCGGACAGGAAACTACGAGCAGTACTTC. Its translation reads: CASHIRTGNYEQYF.